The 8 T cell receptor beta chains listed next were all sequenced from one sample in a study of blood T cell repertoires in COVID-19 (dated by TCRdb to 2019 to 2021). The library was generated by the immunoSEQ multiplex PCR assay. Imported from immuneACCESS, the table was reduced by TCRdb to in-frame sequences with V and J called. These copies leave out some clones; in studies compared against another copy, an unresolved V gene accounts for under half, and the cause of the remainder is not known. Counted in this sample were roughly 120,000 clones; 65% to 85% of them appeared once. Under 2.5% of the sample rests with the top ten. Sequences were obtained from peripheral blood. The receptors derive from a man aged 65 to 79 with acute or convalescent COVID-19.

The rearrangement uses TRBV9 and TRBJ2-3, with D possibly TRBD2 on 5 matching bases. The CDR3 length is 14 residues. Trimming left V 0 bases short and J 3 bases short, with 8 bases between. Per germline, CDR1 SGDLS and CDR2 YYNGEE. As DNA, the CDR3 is TGTGCCAGCAGCGTAGGCCGGGATACAGATACGCAGTATTTT. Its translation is CASSVGRDTDTQYF.

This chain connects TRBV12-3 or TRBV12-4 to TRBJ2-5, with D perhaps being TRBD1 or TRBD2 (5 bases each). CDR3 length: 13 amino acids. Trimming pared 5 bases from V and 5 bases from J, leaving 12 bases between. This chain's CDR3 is CASSVGAGETQYF. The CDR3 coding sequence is TGTGCCAGCAGTGTAGGGGCGGGTGAGACCCAGTACTTC.

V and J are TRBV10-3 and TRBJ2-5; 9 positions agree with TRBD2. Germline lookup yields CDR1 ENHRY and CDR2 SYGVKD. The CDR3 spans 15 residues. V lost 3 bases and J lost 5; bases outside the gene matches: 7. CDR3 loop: CAISDSAGGQETQYF. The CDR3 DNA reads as TGTGCCATCAGTGATAGTGCGGGGGGGCAGGAGACCCAGTACTTC.

The CDR3 here is CASSPPPTGPNLNNSPLHF. The CDR3 DNA is TGTGCCAGCAGCCCTCCCCCCACAGGGCCGAATTTAAATAATTCACCCCTCCACTTT. The V gene is TRBV21-1, the J gene TRBJ1-6; the table's D call TRBD1 went unverified against the DNA. TRBV21-1 is flagged as a pseudogene. This CDR3 has 19 residues.

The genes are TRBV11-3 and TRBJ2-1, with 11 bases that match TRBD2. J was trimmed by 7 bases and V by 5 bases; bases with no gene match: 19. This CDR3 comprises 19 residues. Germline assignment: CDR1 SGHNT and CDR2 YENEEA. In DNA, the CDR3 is TGTGCCAGCAGCCCCAGCCCCTATAGCGGGGGGGACCTGGAGAATGAGCAGTTCTTC. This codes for CASSPSPYSGGDLENEQFF.

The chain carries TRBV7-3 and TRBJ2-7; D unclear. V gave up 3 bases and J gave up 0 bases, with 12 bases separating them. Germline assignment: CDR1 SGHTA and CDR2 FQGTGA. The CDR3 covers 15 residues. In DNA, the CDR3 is TGTGCCAGCAGCTTCCCTACGATGCTCTCCTACGAGCAGTACTTC. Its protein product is CASSFPTMLSYEQYF. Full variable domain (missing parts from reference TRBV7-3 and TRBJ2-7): GAGVSQTPSNKVTEKGKYVELRCDPISGHTALYWYRQSLGQGPEFLIYFQGTGAADDSGLPNDRFFAVRPEGSVSTLKIQRTERGDSAVYLCASSFPTMLSYEQYFGPGTRLTVT.

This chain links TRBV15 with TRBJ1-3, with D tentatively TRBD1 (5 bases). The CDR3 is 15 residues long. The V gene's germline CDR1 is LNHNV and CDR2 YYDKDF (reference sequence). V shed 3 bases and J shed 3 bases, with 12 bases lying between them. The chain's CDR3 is CATSRNRGNGNTIYF. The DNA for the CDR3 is TGTGCCACCAGCAGGAATCGGGGGAATGGAAACACCATATATTTT.

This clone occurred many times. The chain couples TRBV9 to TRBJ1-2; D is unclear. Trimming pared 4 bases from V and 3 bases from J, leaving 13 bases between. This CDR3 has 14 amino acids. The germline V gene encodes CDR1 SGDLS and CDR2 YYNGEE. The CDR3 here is CASSPTWEDYGYTF. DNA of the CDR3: TGTGCCAGCAGCCCAACCTGGGAGGACTATGGCTACACCTTC.